Below are 9 T cell receptor beta chains sequenced from a single sample in a study of blood T cell repertoires in COVID-19. Repertoires were generated with immunoSEQ multiplex PCR, while TCRdb's copy carries only in-frame clones and drops some. The table includes about 320,000 clones, 85% detected once. The sequenced sample was peripheral blood. These receptors all come from a human donor in a cohort sampled during active COVID-19.

The chain employs TRBV29-1 and TRBJ2-3; 7 bases line up with TRBD2. Trimming cost V 8 bases and J 1 base; bases outside gene matches: 9. Looked up from germline, CDR1 is SQVTM and CDR2 is ANQGSEA. CDR3 length: 14 amino acids. The CDR3 DNA follows: TGCAGCCTCGGCGGGGGAGGTGGCACAGATACGCAGTATTTT. Protein sequence: CSLGGGGGTDTQYF.

The J gene is TRBJ1-2, the V gene TRBV18, with D tentatively TRBD1 (5 bases). Trimming removed 4 bases from V and 5 bases from J, with 11 bases in between. Germline CDR1 reads KGHSH; CDR2 reads LQKENI. The CDR3 has 13 residues. The CDR3 DNA reads TGTGCCAGCTCACTGACAGAAGAGTATGGCTACACCTTC. Protein product: CASSLTEEYGYTF.

The chain recombines TRBV14 with TRBJ1-2; D remains ambiguous. Trimming took 2 bases from V and 6 from J, leaving 16 bases between them. The CDR3 consists of 15 residues. Germline-derived CDR1 and CDR2 are SGHDN and FVKESK. The CDR3 spells CASSQLDGGYHGYTF. DNA of the CDR3: TGTGCCAGCAGCCAACTGGACGGAGGGTACCATGGCTACACCTTC.

This chain uses TRBV3-1 (or the pseudogene TRBV3-2) with TRBJ2-2; TRBD2 is a possible D gene (6 bases). Trimming shortened V by 4 bases and J by 3 bases, and 12 bases separated the two germline ends. Germline loops: CDR1 LGHDT, CDR2 YNNKEL (reference sequence). CDR3 length equals 15 residues. CDR3 coding DNA: TGTGCCAGCAGCCGTACCACGGGGGACACCGGGGAGCTGTTTTTT. Translating it yields CASSRTTGDTGELFF.

This clone occurred once. This chain joins TRBV7-9 and TRBJ1-2; 9 bases map to TRBD1. The germline V gene has CDR1 SEHNR and CDR2 FQNEAQ (reference sequence). V lost 4 bases, J lost 4 bases, and 4 bases stayed unmatched. The length of the CDR3 is 14 residues. The CDR3 sequence: CASSWGQGGYGYTF. The DNA of the CDR3 is TGTGCCAGCAGCTGGGGACAGGGCGGCTATGGCTACACCTTC.

The chain recombines TRBV7-9 with TRBJ1-4; 9 bases are shared with TRBD1. J was trimmed by 8 bases and V by 5 bases; bases with no gene match: 9. Germline loops: CDR1 SEHNR, CDR2 FQNEAQ (reference sequence). CDR3 length equals 15 residues. The CDR3 DNA is TGTGCCAGCAGCAATCCGGGACAGGGCGAGGAAAAACTGTTTTTT. The encoded protein is CASSNPGQGEEKLFF.

J is TRBJ2-6 and V is TRBV5-1; 8 bases map to TRBD1. This CDR3 contains 14 residues. J lost 4 bases, V lost 5 bases, and 2 bases had no gene match. Germline CDR1 reads SGHRS; CDR2 reads YFSETQ. The CDR3 DNA follows: TGCGCCAGCAGGACAGGGGCCGGGGCCAACGTCCTGACTTTC. Encoded protein: CASRTGAGANVLTF.

The CDR3 loop reads CASSTITGGVYNSPLHF. CDR3 DNA: TGTGCCAGCAGCACAATCACAGGGGGGGTTTATAATTCACCCCTCCACTTT. The chain has TRBV7-9 and TRBJ1-6, with TRBD1 identical over 8 bases. This CDR3 contains 17 residues. J lost 4 bases, V lost 5 bases, and 10 bases had no gene match. Germline V gene lookup returns CDR1 SEHNR and CDR2 FQNEAQ (reference sequence).

The genes are TRBV3-1 (or the pseudogene TRBV3-2) and TRBJ1-6; D perhaps matches TRBD1 (5 bases). Trimming took off 4 bases at V and 5 bases at J, with 12 bases between the two ends. The length of the CDR3 is 15 residues. CDR1 LGHDT and CDR2 YNNKEL come from the germline V gene (reference sequence). The chain's CDR3 is CASSLGGADNSPLHF. As DNA, the CDR3 is TGTGCCAGCAGCCTCGGCGGGGCCGATAATTCACCCCTCCACTTT.